This T cell receptor beta chain was sequenced for a study of T cells of healthy individuals. This clonotype was observed many times. TCRdb passed the 5' RACE reads through MiXCR, listing each CDR3 protein once. The table includes around 83,000 distinct CDR3 sequences, approximately 4.7% detected once. The sequence derives from a female donor in good health.

The CDR3 loop is CASSPPGTKYNEQFF. CDR3 nucleotide sequence: TGTGCCAGCAGCCCGCCAGGGACCAAGTACAATGAGCAGTTCTTC. This sequence joins TRBV7-2 and TRBJ2-1, with D perhaps TRBD1 or TRBD2 (5 bases each). Germline CDR1 and CDR2: SGHTA and FQGNSA. The V end lost 5 bases, the J end lost 4 bases, and 15 bases lay between the germline ends. This CDR3 contains 15 residues.